A selection of T cell receptor beta chains follows, all from one sample in a study of blood T cell repertoires in COVID-19. TCRdb's table, derived via immunoSEQ multiplex PCR, lists solely in-frame clones and lacks some. The table records 65,000 to 95,000 clones, roughly nine tenths of them present only once. Specimen: peripheral blood. The receptors here all came from a man at least 80 years old with acute or convalescent COVID-19. CDR3s include the opening cysteine and the closing phenylalanine or tryptophan. D genes are given only for firm matches. Where a row states a size, it is once, few, many or the class of an expanded clone; other rows omit it.

D gene	clone size	V gene	J gene	CDR3 DNA	CDR3 protein
-	-	TRBV19	TRBJ1-2	TGTGCCAGTAGTATAGCAAGGGACACAAGTCCCGCCTATGGCTACACCTTC	CASSIARDTSPAYGYTF
-	-	TRBV5-1	TRBJ2-2	TGCGCCAGCAGCTTGGGAGAGGGCAATACCGGGGAGCTGTTTTTT	CASSLGEGNTGELFF
TRBD1	-	TRBV29-1	TRBJ1-1	TGCAGCGTCACGGACAGGGGGCACACTGAAGCTTTCTTT	CSVTDRGHTEAFF
TRBD2	-	TRBV4-2	TRBJ2-2	TGTGCCAGCAGCCAAGCCGGGGGGTCGAACGGGGAGCTGTTTTTT	CASSQAGGSNGELFF
TRBD1	-	TRBV28	TRBJ2-1	TGTGCCAGCAGTCGGCCTCGACAGGGGGGCTACAATGAGCAGTTCTTC	CASSRPRQGGYNEQFF
TRBD1	-	TRBV19	TRBJ1-3	TGTGCCAGTAGACCGGGACAGTTCTCTGGAAACACCATATATTTT	CASRPGQFSGNTIYF
TRBD1	-	TRBV6-1	TRBJ1-6	TGTGCCAGCAGTGAAGCAAGAGATCTATTCGACAGGGGTAATTCACCCCTCCACTTT	CASSEARDLFDRGNSPLHF
TRBD1	-	TRBV29-1	TRBJ2-1	TGCAGCGCCATGCCGGGACAGGGGGTGAGGGGTGAGCAGTTCTTC	CSAMPGQGVRGEQFF
TRBD1	-	TRBV15	TRBJ2-7	TGTGCCACCAGCGGGGGACAGGGGAGGTACGAGCAGTACTTC	CATSGGQGRYEQYF
TRBD2	-	TRBV2	TRBJ2-1	TGTGCCAGCAGTGAAGCTAGCGGGGGGGCCAATGAGCAGTTCTTC	CASSEASGGANEQFF
TRBD1	medium-sized	TRBV6-5	TRBJ1-6	TGTGCCAGCAGTTACGGGACAGAGGGATCACCCCTCCACTTT	CASSYGTEGSPLHF
-	-	TRBV6-1	TRBJ2-3	TGTGCCAGCAGTGAAGAAACGGGTTTGGGAGTAGATACGCAGTATTTT	CASSEETGLGVDTQYF
TRBD1	-	TRBV30	TRBJ2-7	TGTGCGTTAACCGGGACAGGGGTTGGGGAGCAGTACTTC	CALTGTGVGEQYF
-	-	TRBV19	TRBJ2-3	TGTGCCAGTAAGGACCCGGGAGAAGGCACAGATACGCAGTATTTT	CASKDPGEGTDTQYF
-	-	TRBV24-1	TRBJ2-2	TGTGCCACCAGTGATTTAAGCGGGCTCACCGGGGAGCTGTTTTTT	CATSDLSGLTGELFF
TRBD1	once	TRBV24-1	TRBJ1-5	TGTGCCACCAGTGATTCTCACAGGGGGCAGCCCCAGCATTTT	CATSDSHRGQPQHF
TRBD1	-	TRBV5-1	TRBJ2-3	TGCGCCAGCAGCTTGGGACAGGGGATGACAGATACGCAGTATTTT	CASSLGQGMTDTQYF
-	-	TRBV6-5	TRBJ1-6	TGTGCCAGCACCCGGGCCGGGGGGGGAAATTCACCCCTCCACTTT	CASTRAGGGNSPLHF
TRBD1	once	TRBV24-1	TRBJ2-4	TGTGCCGCCTCAACATCCGGGACAGGCAAAAACATTCAGTACTTC	CAASTSGTGKNIQYF
-	-	TRBV5-8	TRBJ2-7	TGTGCCAGCATTTTATATTCCTACGAGCAGTACTTC	CASILYSYEQYF
TRBD1	-	TRBV18	TRBJ2-7	TGTGCCAGCTCTTCCGGACAGGGGGCTTCCTACGAGCAGTACTTC	CASSSGQGASYEQYF
-	-	TRBV7-8	TRBJ2-7	TGTGCCAGCAGCTTAGGGGCAGGGATAGGCTCCTACGAGCAGTACTTC	CASSLGAGIGSYEQYF
TRBD2	-	TRBV5-1	TRBJ2-7	TGCGCCAGCAGCTTCGGGGAAGCGGGAGAGCAGTACTTC	CASSFGEAGEQYF
TRBD1	-	TRBV10-2	TRBJ1-2	TGCGCCAGCAGTGACCCGACAGGGTTGCCAGATGGCTACACCTTC	CASSDPTGLPDGYTF
-	once	TRBV7-2	TRBJ2-3	TGTGCCAGCAGCTTTCTTAGCGTTCACACAGATACGCAGTATTTT	CASSFLSVHTDTQYF
-	once	TRBV6-5	TRBJ1-6	TGTGCCAGCAGTGACTCGGAGACCCTCCACTTT	CASSDSETLHF
-	few	TRBV5-1	TRBJ1-1	TGCGCCAGCAGCTTGGGGCACGGGGGTCCTGAAGCTTTCTTT	CASSLGHGGPEAFF
TRBD1	-	TRBV10-3	TRBJ2-3	TGTGCCATCACGGGACAGGGTCGATCGGATACGCAGTATTTT	CAITGQGRSDTQYF
-	-	TRBV7-3	TRBJ1-1	TGTGCCAGCAGCTTTCAATCGAACACTGAAGCTTTCTTT	CASSFQSNTEAFF
TRBD1	-	TRBV6-5	TRBJ1-1	TGTGCCAGCAGTTATGGCCGACAGGGGACTGAAGCTTTCTTT	CASSYGRQGTEAFF
-	-	TRBV2	TRBJ1-1	TGTGCCAGCAGTATGGAAACCGGGACTGAAGCTTTCTTT	CASSMETGTEAFF
-	-	TRBV27	TRBJ1-3	TGTGCCAGCAGTTTAACGGGGGCTGGAAACACCATATATTTT	CASSLTGAGNTIYF
TRBD1	-	TRBV30	TRBJ2-1	TGTGCCTCTACGGACAGGGAAAATGAGCAGTTCTTC	CASTDRENEQFF
-	-	TRBV5-5	TRBJ2-7	TGTGCCAGCAGCTTGGGCCCACCCCGAGGCGAGCAGTACTTC	CASSLGPPRGEQYF